One sample yielded the 9 T cell receptor beta chains listed below, sequenced in a study of cytotoxic CD8 clonotypes in ibrutinib-treated CLL. The method was immunoSEQ multiplex PCR; TCRdb's version includes in-frame clones alone and lacks a portion of them. The sample has around 20,000 clones; about 64% are singletons. The sequencing here drew on PBMCs, taken after 24 months of ibrutinib treatment. Receptors were obtained from a human donor with chronic lymphocytic leukemia.

The chain has TRBV19 and TRBJ2-7, with D maybe TRBD2 (5 bases). The CDR3 runs 16 residues. V shed 5 bases and J shed 6 bases, with 23 bases lying between them. CDR1 is LNHDA and CDR2 is SQIVND in the germline V gene (reference sequence). The CDR3 region has the DNA TGTGCCAGTAGTCCCTACGGAGGCAGGATGGAATTCGAGCAGTACTTC. Its translation is CASSPYGGRMEFEQYF.

V gene TRBV29-1 combines with J gene TRBJ2-1; D gene unclear. This CDR3 contains 14 residues. Trimming stripped 7 bases from V and 0 bases from J, with 13 bases between. The germline V gene encodes CDR1 SQVTM and CDR2 ANQGSEA. Written as DNA, the CDR3 is TGCAGCGGCCAGCAGTCGAGCTCCTACAATGAGCAGTTCTTC. This encodes CSGQQSSSYNEQFF.

The CDR3, as DNA: TGTGCCAGCAGCTTTTTAGGCACTGAAGCTTTCTTT. Translating gives CASSFLGTEAFF. The J gene is TRBJ1-1, the V gene TRBV5-8; D remains ambiguous. The germline CDR1 and CDR2 sequences are SGHTS and YDEGEE. This CDR3 contains 12 residues. Trimming left V 2 bases short and J 4 bases short, with 6 bases between.

The rearrangement joins TRBV5-1 to TRBJ2-5, with no clear D. Germline CDR1 is SGHRS and CDR2 is YFSETQ. V was trimmed by 0 bases and J by 5 bases, leaving 2 bases between them. CDR3 length equals 11 residues. The CDR3 sequence: CASSLDETQYF. The CDR3, as DNA: TGCGCCAGCAGCTTGGATGAGACCCAGTACTTC.

The rearrangement uses TRBV7-9 and TRBJ2-7; TRBD1 is a possible D gene (6 bases). Germline V gene lookup returns CDR1 SEHNR and CDR2 FQNEAQ (reference sequence). CDR3 length: 12 residues. V lost 5 bases to trimming and J lost 9 bases, with 14 bases between them. The CDR3 spells CASSVGQLVQYF. DNA of the CDR3: TGTGCCAGCAGCGTAGGACAGCTGGTGCAGTACTTC.

This clone was observed a few times. The V call is TRBV14, the J call TRBJ2-1; possibly TRBD1 or TRBD2 for D (5 bases each). Trimming stripped 1 base from V and 12 bases from J, with 19 bases between. The CDR3 covers 15 residues. CDR1 is SGHDN and CDR2 is FVKESK in the germline V gene. DNA for the CDR3: TGTGCCAGCAGCCAAGTTGGGGGAACTACAATCACGCAGTTCTTC. It codes for CASSQVGGTTITQFF.

The chain combines TRBV7-9 with TRBJ2-2; 8 bases map to TRBD2. Trimming took 0 bases from V and 4 from J; bases not matched to a gene: 10. The CDR3 totals 18 residues. CDR1 SEHNR and CDR2 FQNEAQ come from the germline V gene (reference sequence). CDR3 nucleotides: TGTGCCAGCAGCTTAGCCTCGGGGGGGACCCTCTTCACCGGGGAGCTGTTTTTT. Amino acid sequence: CASSLASGGTLFTGELFF.

This chain uses TRBV7-9 with TRBJ2-1; 7 bases line up with TRBD2. The V gene end was trimmed by 5 bases and the J gene end by 4 bases; junction bases not matched to a gene: 11. Per the germline V gene, CDR1 is SEHNR and CDR2 is FQNEAQ (reference sequence). This CDR3 region has 16 residues. The CDR3 here is CASSPPTGGNYNEQFF. In DNA form, the CDR3 reads TGTGCCAGCAGCCCCCCGACCGGGGGGAATTACAATGAGCAGTTCTTC.

As for this clone: Other DNA variants within this sample encode the same CDR3. The chain employs TRBV20-1 and TRBJ1-2; D not certain. Germline V gene data show CDR1 as DFQATT and CDR2 as SNEGSKA (reference sequence). This CDR3 has 11 residues. V shed 5 bases and J shed 0 bases, with 4 bases lying between them. CDR3 in DNA: TGCAGTGCTTCACCTAACTATGGCTACACCTTC. It specifies CSASPNYGYTF.